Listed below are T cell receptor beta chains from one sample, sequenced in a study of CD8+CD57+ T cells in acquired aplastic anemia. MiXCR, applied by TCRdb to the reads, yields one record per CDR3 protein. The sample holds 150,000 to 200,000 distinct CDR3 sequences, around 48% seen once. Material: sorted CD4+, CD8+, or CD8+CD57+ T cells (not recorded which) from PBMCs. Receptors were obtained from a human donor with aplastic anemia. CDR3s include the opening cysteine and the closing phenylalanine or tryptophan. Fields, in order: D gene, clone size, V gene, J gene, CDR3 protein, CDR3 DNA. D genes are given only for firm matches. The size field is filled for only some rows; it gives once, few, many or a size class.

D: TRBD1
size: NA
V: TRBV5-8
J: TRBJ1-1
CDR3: CASSSQGVGNTEAFF
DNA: TGTGCCAGCAGCTCGCAGGGGGTAGGGAACACTGAAGCTTTCTTT

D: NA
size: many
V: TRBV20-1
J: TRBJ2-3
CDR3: CSAAPGGGTDTQYF
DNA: TGCAGTGCTGCCCCTGGCGGGGGCACAGATACGCAGTATTTT

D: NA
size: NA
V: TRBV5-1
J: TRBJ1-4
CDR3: CASSKDAGRRDEKLFF
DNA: TGCGCCAGCAGCAAAGACGCGGGGCGCAGGGATGAAAAACTGTTTTTT

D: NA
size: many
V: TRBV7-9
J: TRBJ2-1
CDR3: CASSLARVENNEQFF
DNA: TGTGCCAGCAGCTTAGCCAGGGTTGAAAACAATGAGCAGTTCTTC

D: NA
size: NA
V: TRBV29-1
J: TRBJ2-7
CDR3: CSAVRDEFYEQYF
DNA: TGCAGCGCTGTCCGGGACGAATTTTACGAGCAGTACTTC

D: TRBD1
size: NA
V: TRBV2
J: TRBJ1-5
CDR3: CASTGTGGQHF
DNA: TGTGCCAGCACGGGGACAGGGGGCCAGCATTTT

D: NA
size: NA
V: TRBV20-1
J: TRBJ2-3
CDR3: CSARQGTDTQYF
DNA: TGCAGTGCTAGACAGGGCACAGATACGCAGTATTTT

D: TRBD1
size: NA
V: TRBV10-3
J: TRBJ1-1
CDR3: CAISEGTEETEAFF
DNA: TGTGCCATCAGTGAGGGGACAGAAGAAACTGAAGCTTTCTTT

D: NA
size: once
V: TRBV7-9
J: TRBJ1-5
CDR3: CASSLEMSNQPQHF
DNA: TGTGCCAGCAGCTTAGAGATGAGCAATCAGCCCCAGCATTTT

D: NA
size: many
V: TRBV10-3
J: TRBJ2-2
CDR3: CAISESGGELFF
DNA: TGTGCCATCAGTGAGTCCGGCGGGGAGCTGTTTTTT

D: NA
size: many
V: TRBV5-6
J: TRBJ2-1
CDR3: CASSLSVGGQFF
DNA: TGTGCCAGCAGCTTGTCGGTAGGGGGACAGTTCTTC

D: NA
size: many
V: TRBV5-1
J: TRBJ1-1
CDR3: CASSSRVLNTEAFF
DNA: TGCGCCAGCAGCTCCCGGGTCCTCAACACTGAAGCTTTCTTT

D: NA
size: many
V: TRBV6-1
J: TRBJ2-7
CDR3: CASGDGAQQYF
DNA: TGTGCCAGCGGGGATGGGGCCCAGCAGTACTTC

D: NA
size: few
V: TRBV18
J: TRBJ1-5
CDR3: CASSNLRGAGEPQHF
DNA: TGTGCCAGCTCGAACCTACGTGGGGCCGGGGAGCCCCAGCATTTT

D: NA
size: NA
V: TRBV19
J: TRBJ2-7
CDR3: CASSIEGNEQYF
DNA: TGTGCCAGTAGTATTGAAGGGAACGAGCAGTACTTC

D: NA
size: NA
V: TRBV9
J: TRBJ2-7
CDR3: CASAVFEYEQYF
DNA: TGTGCCAGCGCCGTGTTCGAATACGAGCAGTACTTC

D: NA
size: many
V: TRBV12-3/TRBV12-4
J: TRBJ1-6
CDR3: CASSLTQGRSPLHF
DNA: TGTGCCAGCAGTCTAACTCAGGGACGTTCACCCCTCCACTTT

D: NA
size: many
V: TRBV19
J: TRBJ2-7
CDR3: CASSIVGHHSYEQYF
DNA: TGTGCCAGTAGTATAGTGGGGCATCACTCCTACGAGCAGTACTTC

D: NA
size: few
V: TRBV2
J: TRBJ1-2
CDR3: CASSEAVRSQGYTF
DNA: TGTGCCAGCAGTGAAGCCGTCCGCTCTCAGGGCTACACCTTC

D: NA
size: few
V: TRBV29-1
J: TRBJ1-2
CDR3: CSVEVADSNYGYTF
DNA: TGCAGCGTTGAAGTCGCGGACTCCAACTATGGCTACACCTTC

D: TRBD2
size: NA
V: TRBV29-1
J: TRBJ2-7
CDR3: CSVGLVSYEQYF
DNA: TGCAGCGTGGGACTAGTATCCTACGAGCAGTACTTC

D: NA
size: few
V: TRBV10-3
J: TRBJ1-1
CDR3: CAISEPGRRNTEAFF
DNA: TGTGCCATCAGTGAGCCCGGACGGAGGAACACTGAAGCTTTCTTT

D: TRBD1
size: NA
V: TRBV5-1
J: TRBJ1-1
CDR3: CASSLGQGGMNTEAFF
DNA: TGCGCCAGCAGCTTAGGACAGGGGGGGATGAACACTGAAGCTTTCTTT

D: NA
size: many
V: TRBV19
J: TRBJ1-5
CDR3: CASSIGGSNQPQHF
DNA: TGTGCCAGTAGTATCGGGGGCAGCAATCAGCCCCAGCATTTT

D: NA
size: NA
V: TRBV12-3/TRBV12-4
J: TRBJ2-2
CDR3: CASSLPGEHTGELFF
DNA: TGTGCCAGCAGTTTACCGGGGGAGCACACCGGGGAGCTGTTTTTT

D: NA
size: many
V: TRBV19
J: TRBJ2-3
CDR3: CASSPTADTQYF
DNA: TGTGCCAGTAGTCCGACAGCAGATACGCAGTATTTT

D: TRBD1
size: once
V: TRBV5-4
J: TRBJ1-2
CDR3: CASSLIGGRGYTF
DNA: TGTGCCAGCAGCTTGATAGGGGGCAGGGGCTACACCTTC

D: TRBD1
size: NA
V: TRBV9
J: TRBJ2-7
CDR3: CASSVASAGQGLNEQYF
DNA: TGTGCCAGCAGCGTAGCAAGCGCGGGACAGGGTTTGAACGAGCAGTACTTC

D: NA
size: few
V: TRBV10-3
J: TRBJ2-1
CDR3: CAISDLGSNEQFF
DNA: TGTGCCATCAGTGACTTAGGGTCCAATGAGCAGTTCTTC